This note documents a single T cell receptor (beta chain) sequence. The antigen is undetermined. The donors were healthy bone marrow donors. This sample was included in a study of cytomegalovirus exposure and HLA in healthy donors. Overall study results and limits: There were around 160 TCR beta chains listed as cytomegalovirus-associated. In an earlier analysis, most TCR beta V segments were productive about 87% or about 30% of the time.

In the PCR, 60 Vbeta and 13 Jbeta primers were used. Libraries were prepared by immunoSEQ multiplex PCR; TCRdb keeps only in-frame clonotypes and omits some of them. The table includes tens of thousands of clones, approximately 77% detected once. Sequenced: PBMCs. The origin of this receptor is a woman aged 40 to 55 in good health and CMV-seropositive.

DNA for the CDR3: TGCGCCAGCACCTCCGGGACAGACTATGGCTACACCTTC. Protein sequence: CASTSGTDYGYTF. V usage is TRBV10-2 and J usage is TRBJ1-2; 7 positions agree with TRBD1. This CDR3 is built from 13 residues. CDR1 is WSHSY and CDR2 is SAAADI in the germline V gene. Losses at the gene ends were 7 bases for V and 3 bases for J; bases not matched to a gene: 5.